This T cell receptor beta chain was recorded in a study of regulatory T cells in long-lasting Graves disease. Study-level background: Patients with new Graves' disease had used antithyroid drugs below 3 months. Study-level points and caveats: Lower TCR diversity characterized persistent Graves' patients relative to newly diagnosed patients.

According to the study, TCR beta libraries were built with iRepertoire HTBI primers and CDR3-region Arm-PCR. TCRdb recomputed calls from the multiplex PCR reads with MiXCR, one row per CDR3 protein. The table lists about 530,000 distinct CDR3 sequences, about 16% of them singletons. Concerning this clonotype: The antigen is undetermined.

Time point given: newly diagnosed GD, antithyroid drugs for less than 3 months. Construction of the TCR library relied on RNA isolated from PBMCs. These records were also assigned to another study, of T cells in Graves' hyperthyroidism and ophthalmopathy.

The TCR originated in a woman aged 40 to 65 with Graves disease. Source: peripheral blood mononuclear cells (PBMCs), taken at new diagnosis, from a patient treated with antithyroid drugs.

The CDR3 sequence is CASSQGRGEKLFF. CDR3 bases: TGTGCCAGCAGCCAGGGCAGGGGTGAAAAACTGTTTTTT. V gene TRBV14 combines with J gene TRBJ1-4, with TRBD1 as a possible D gene (6 bases). V shed 3 bases and J shed 7 bases, with 9 bases lying between them. CDR3 length: 13 amino acids. CDR1 and CDR2 from the germline V gene are SGHDN and FVKESK.